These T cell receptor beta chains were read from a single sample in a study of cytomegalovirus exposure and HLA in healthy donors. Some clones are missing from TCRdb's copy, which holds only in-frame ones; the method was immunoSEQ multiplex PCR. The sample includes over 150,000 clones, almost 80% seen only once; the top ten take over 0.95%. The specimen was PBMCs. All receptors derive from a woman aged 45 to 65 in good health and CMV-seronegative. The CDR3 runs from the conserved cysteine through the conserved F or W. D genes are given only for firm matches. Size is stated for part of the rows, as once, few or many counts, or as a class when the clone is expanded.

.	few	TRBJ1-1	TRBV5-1	CASSAQLNTEAFF	TGCGCCAGCAGCGCACAGCTGAACACTGAAGCTTTCTTT
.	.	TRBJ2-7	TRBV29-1	CSVERDSYEQYF	TGCAGCGTTGAGCGGGACTCGTACGAGCAGTACTTC
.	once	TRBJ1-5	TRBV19	CASSGQGDQPQHF	TGTGCCAGTAGTGGACAAGGGGATCAGCCCCAGCATTTT
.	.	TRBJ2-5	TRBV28	CASSLPALAAQYF	TGTGCCAGCAGTTTACCCGCCCTGGCGGCCCAGTACTTC
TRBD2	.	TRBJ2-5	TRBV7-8	CASSPRLAGGSFGETQYF	TGTGCCAGCAGCCCCAGACTAGCGGGAGGTAGTTTTGGAGAGACCCAGTACTTC
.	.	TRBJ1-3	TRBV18	CASSLQGAGNTIYF	TGTGCCAGCTCACTACAGGGAGCCGGAAACACCATATATTTT
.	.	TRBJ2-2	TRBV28	CAGVEDSTNTGELFF	TGTGCCGGGGTAGAGGACAGCACGAACACCGGGGAGCTGTTTTTT
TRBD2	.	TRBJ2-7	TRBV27	CASSLGGDYEQYF	TGTGCCAGCAGTTTGGGAGGGGACTACGAGCAGTACTTC
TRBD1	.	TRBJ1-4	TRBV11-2	CASSPRQGNVNEKLFF	TGTGCCAGCAGCCCTCGACAGGGGAATGTTAATGAAAAACTGTTTTTT
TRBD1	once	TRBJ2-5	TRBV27	CASRRTGQETQYF	TGTGCCAGCAGAAGGACAGGGCAAGAGACCCAGTACTTC
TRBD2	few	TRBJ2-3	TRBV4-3	CASSQEVAGGPDTQYF	TGCGCCAGCAGCCAAGAGGTAGCGGGAGGGCCGGATACGCAGTATTTT
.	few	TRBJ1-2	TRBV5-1	CASRIRGIGGYTF	TGCGCCAGCCGGATCCGGGGGATTGGCGGCTACACCTTC
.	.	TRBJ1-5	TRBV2	CASTFRAGSNQPQHF	TGTGCCAGCACGTTTAGAGCGGGTAGCAATCAGCCCCAGCATTTT
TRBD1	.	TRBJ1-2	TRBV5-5	CASRKLGTGDYGYTF	TGTGCCAGCAGGAAACTCGGGACAGGGGACTATGGCTACACCTTC
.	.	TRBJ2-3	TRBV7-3	CASSLTSGTDTQYF	TGTGCCAGCAGCTTAACTAGCGGCACAGATACGCAGTATTTT
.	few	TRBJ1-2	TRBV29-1	CSVEVSGWSRMDGYTF	TGCAGCGTTGAAGTTAGTGGGTGGAGCCGCATGGATGGCTACACCTTC
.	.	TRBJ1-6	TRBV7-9	CSSSFVGSPLHF	TGTTCCAGCAGCTTCGTCGGTTCACCCCTCCACTTT
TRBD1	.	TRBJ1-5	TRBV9	CASSAPVQGADQPQHF	TGTGCCAGCAGCGCCCCTGTGCAGGGGGCTGATCAGCCCCAGCATTTT
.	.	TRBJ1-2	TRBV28	CASSLGGYYYGYTF	TGTGCCAGCAGTTTAGGGGGGTATTACTATGGCTACACCTTC
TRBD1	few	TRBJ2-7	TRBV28	CASSLAGGRYEQYF	TGTGCCAGCAGTTTAGCAGGGGGTAGGTACGAGCAGTACTTC
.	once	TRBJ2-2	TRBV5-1	CASSFGGLDYTGELFF	TGCGCCAGCAGCTTCGGGGGTTTGGATTACACCGGGGAGCTGTTTTTT
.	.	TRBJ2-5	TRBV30	CAWTHLGGGQETQYF	TGTGCCTGGACCCACCTCGGGGGAGGCCAAGAGACCCAGTACTTC
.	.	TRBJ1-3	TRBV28	CASSWVRPSGNTIYF	TGTGCCAGCAGTTGGGTGAGGCCCTCTGGAAACACCATATATTTT
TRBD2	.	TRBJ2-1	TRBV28	CASSPLGREGSYNEQFF	TGTGCCAGCAGTCCTTTAGGTCGGGAGGGATCCTACAATGAGCAGTTCTTC
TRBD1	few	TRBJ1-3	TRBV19	CASTTGGLSGNTIYF	TGTGCCAGTACCACAGGGGGACTCTCTGGAAACACCATATATTTT
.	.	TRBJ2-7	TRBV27	CASSPDRTVFIHEQYF	TGTGCCAGCAGCCCCGACAGGACCGTCTTCATCCACGAGCAGTACTTC
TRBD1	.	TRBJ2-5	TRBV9	CASSVGQSNQETQYF	TGTGCCAGCAGCGTGGGACAGTCGAACCAAGAGACCCAGTACTTC
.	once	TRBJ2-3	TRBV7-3	CASSPRLDGTDTQYF	TGTGCCAGCAGCCCCCGACTAGACGGCACAGATACGCAGTATTTT
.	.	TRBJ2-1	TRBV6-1	CASSEEGAGTSEQFF	TGTGCCAGCAGTGAAGAAGGAGCGGGTACAAGTGAGCAGTTCTTC
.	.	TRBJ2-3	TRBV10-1	CASSERRGRTDTQYF	TGCGCCAGCAGTGAGCGCAGGGGACGCACAGATACGCAGTATTTT
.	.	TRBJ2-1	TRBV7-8	CASQGGGSYNEQFF	TGTGCCAGCCAGGGGGGTGGATCCTACAATGAGCAGTTCTTC
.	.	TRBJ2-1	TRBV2	CASSEDGLSYNEQFF	TGTGCCAGCAGTGAAGATGGACTATCCTACAATGAGCAGTTCTTC
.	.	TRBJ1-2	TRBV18	CASSPPNRDGYTF	TGTGCCAGCTCACCACCGAACAGGGATGGCTACACCTTC
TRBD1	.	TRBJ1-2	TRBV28	CASATPGRGQDGYTF	TGTGCCAGCGCTACCCCGGGCAGGGGGCAAGATGGCTACACCTTC
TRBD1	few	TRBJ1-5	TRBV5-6	CASSSSTGRSQGQPQHF	TGTGCCAGCAGCTCCTCGACAGGGAGGTCCCAAGGTCAGCCCCAGCATTTT
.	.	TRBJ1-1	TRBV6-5	CASSWGTLAFF	TGTGCCAGCAGTTGGGGGACATTAGCTTTCTTT
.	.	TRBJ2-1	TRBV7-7	CASSLGTRTGNEQFF	TGTGCCAGCAGCTTGGGGACACGCACGGGCAATGAGCAGTTCTTC
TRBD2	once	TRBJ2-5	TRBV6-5	CASSDRAGGRETQYF	TGTGCCAGCAGCGACCGGGCGGGGGGGCGCGAGACCCAGTACTTC
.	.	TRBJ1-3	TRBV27	CASRPLDRSSGNTIYF	TGTGCCAGCAGGCCTCTTGACAGGTCCTCTGGAAACACCATATATTTT
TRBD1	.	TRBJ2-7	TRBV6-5	CASSYGGQGPSYEQYF	TGTGCCAGCAGTTACGGGGGACAGGGCCCCTCCTACGAGCAGTACTTC
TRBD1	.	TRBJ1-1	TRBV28	CASSRMGQGISEAFF	TGTGCCAGCAGCCGCATGGGACAGGGTATCTCTGAAGCTTTCTTT
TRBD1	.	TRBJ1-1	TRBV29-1	CSVSDRGNTEAFF	TGCAGCGTATCGGACAGGGGGAACACTGAAGCTTTCTTT
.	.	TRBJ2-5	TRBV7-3	CASSSGVGPGQETQYF	TGTGCCAGCAGCTCCGGGGTAGGTCCCGGCCAAGAGACCCAGTACTTC
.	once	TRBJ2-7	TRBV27	CASRKGDYEQYF	TGTGCCAGTAGGAAAGGGGATTACGAGCAGTACTTC
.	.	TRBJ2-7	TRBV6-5	CASRPVAGKSYEQYF	TGTGCCAGCAGACCAGTCGCAGGAAAGTCCTACGAGCAGTACTTC
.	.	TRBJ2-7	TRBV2	CASSTRVEQYF	TGTGCCAGCTCGACTAGGGTCGAGCAGTACTTC